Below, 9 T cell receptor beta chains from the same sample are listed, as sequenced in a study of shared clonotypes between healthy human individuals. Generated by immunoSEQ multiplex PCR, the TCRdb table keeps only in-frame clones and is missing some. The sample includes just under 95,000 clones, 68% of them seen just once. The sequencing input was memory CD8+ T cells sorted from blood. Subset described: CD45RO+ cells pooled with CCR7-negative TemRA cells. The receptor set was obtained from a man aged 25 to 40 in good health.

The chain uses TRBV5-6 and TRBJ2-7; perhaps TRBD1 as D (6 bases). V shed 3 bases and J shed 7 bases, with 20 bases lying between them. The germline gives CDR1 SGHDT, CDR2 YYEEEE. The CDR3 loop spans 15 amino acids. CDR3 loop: CASSYTGQNTGEQYF. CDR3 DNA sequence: TGTGCCAGCAGCTATACAGGACAGAATACGGGGGAGCAGTACTTC.

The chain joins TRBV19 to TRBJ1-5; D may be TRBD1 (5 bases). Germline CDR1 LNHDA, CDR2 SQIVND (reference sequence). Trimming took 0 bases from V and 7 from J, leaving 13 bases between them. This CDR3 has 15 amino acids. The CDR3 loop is CASSIEGLGGQPQHF. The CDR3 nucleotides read TGTGCCAGTAGTATAGAGGGACTGGGAGGGCAGCCCCAGCATTTT.

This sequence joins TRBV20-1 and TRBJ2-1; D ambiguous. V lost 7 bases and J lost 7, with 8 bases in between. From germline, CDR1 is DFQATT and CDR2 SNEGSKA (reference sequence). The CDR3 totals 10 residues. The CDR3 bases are TGCAGTGTTCTAGATAATGAGCAGTTCTTC. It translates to CSVLDNEQFF.

The CDR3 loop is CASSVGQGYYGYTF. CDR3 nucleotide sequence: TGTGCCAGCAGTGTGGGACAGGGTTACTATGGCTACACCTTC. The chain combines TRBV28 with TRBJ1-2, with 9 nucleotides matching TRBD1. CDR3 size: 14 residues. CDR1 is MDHEN, CDR2 SYDVKM, per germline. With V trimmed by 5 bases and J by 3 bases, 4 bases remained unmatched.

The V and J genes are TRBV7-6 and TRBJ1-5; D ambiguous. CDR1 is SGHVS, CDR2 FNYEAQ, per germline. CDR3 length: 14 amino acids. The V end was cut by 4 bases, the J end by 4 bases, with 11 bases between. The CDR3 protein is CASSSPGENQPQHF. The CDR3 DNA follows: TGTGCCAGCAGCTCACCTGGGGAAAATCAGCCCCAGCATTTT. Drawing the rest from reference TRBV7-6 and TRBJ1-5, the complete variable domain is GAGVSQSPRYKVTKRGQDVALRCDPISGHVSLYWYRQALGQGPEFLTYFNYEAQQDKSGLPNDRFSAERPEGSISTLTIQRTEQRDSAMYRCASSSPGENQPQHFGDGTRLSIL.

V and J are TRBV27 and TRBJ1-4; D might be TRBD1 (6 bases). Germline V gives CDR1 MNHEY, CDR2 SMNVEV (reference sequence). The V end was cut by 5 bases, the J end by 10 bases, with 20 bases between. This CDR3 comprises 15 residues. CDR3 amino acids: CASSPLGAHEGKLFF. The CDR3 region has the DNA TGTGCCAGCAGTCCCCTGGGGGCGCACGAAGGAAAACTGTTTTTT.

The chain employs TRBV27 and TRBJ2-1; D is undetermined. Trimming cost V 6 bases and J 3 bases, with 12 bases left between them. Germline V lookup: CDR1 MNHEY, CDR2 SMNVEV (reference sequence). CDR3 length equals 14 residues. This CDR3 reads CASRYQADYNEQFF. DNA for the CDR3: TGTGCCAGCAGGTACCAGGCGGACTACAATGAGCAGTTCTTC.

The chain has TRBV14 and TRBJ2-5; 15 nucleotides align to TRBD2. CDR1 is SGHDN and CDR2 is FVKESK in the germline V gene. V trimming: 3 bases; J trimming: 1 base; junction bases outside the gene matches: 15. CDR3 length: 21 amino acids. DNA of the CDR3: TGTGCCAGCAGCCAGGATTCCGCTAGGACTAGCGGGAGGGCCATCCAAGAGACCCAGTACTTC. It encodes CASSQDSARTSGRAIQETQYF.

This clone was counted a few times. The CDR3 coding sequence is TGTGCCAGCAGCTTAGGAGGTTTTAGGATCCCATCCGAGCAGTACTTC. Protein: CASSLGGFRIPSEQYF. This sequence joins TRBV7-8 and TRBJ2-7, with no clear D. CDR3 length: 16 residues. The V end lost 1 base, the J end lost 6 bases, and 19 bases lay between the germline ends. The V gene's germline CDR1 is SGHVS and CDR2 FQNEAQ. Combining the CDR3 with reference TRBV7-8 and TRBJ2-7 gives the whole variable domain GAGVSQSPRYKVAKRGQDVALRCDPISGHVSLFWYQQALGQGPEFLTYFQNEAQLDKSGLPSDRFFAERPEGSVSTLKIQRTQQEDSAVYLCASSLGGFRIPSEQYFGPGTRLTVT.